This T cell receptor beta chain was captured by sequencing in a study of blood T cells in healthy people across ages. This CDR3 contains 15 residues. V shed 11 bases and J shed 0 bases, with 14 bases lying between them. From germline, CDR1 is SNHLY and CDR2 FYNNEI. Using a J-beta primer mix together with a sample-barcoded 5' primer, a second PCR was run for about 6 to 12 cycles. TCRdb independently ran MiXCR on the 5' RACE reads; one entry per CDR3 protein. The sample carries approximately 770,000 distinct CDR3 sequences, roughly 60% recorded once. The chain has TRBV2 and TRBJ2-6; D ambiguous. The TCR sequence derives from a man younger than 45 in good health. What was sequenced was blood. The CDR3 coding sequence is TGTGCCTCCCAGGCAACTCTCTCTGGGGCCAACGTCCTGACTTTC. The encoded protein is CASQATLSGANVLTF.